This T cell receptor beta chain was observed in a study of T-cell memory formation after mild COVID-19. 5'RACE with constant-segment primers built TCRalpha and TCRbeta cDNA libraries with UMIs. Each CDR3 protein is one row after TCRdb ran MiXCR on the 5' RACE reads. This table holds approximately 500,000 distinct CDR3 sequences, around 27% found once. General study results and limits: Detection of some responders pre-infection suggested pre-existing cross-reactive memory T cells participated. Balance between CD4 and CD8 was seen in clones contracting day 15 to 85, and a CD4+ lean was seen in later expanders.

Remarks on this clonotype: The antigen is not known.

From germline, CDR1 is SGHTA and CDR2 FQGTGA. V was clipped by 5 bases and J by 0 bases, with 11 bases between them. There are 15 residues in the CDR3. The receptor comes from an adult woman who had mild COVID-19 (a few samples of this study predate the infection). Cell type and time point are not known. This rearrangement joins TRBV7-3 to TRBJ2-1, with unresolved D. Sequences were obtained from PBMCs or a T cell subset sorted from them (not recorded which). CDR3 residues: CASSQTETSYNEQFF. CDR3 bases: TGTGCCAGCAGCCAAACAGAGACCTCCTACAATGAGCAGTTCTTC.